This T cell receptor (beta chain) was captured by sequencing in a study of blood T cell repertoires in COVID-19. Measured with immunoSEQ multiplex PCR; TCRdb has only the in-frame clones, and not every one. The top ten clones hold approximately 4.5% of a sample with around 38,000 clones, around 90% of them seen once. The CDR3 extends over 16 amino acids. CDR1 is GTSNPN and CDR2 is SVGIG in the germline V gene (reference sequence). V shed 0 bases and J 6 bases; nucleotides not matched to a gene: 11. Sequences were obtained from peripheral blood. The clonotype was recovered from a man aged 60 to 75 with COVID-19, enrolled during active disease. The rearrangement links TRBV30 to TRBJ2-1; TRBD1 aligns across 7 bases. Here the CDR3 reads CAWSVPGQLFGNEQFF. DNA of the CDR3: TGTGCCTGGAGTGTCCCGGGACAGCTCTTCGGCAATGAGCAGTTCTTC.